These 22 T cell receptor beta chains came from one sample sequenced in a study of CD8 T cells in Susac syndrome. Random hexamers served to reverse transcribe roughly 0.45 to 1 ug RNA. One entry per CDR3 protein, called by TCRdb with MiXCR from the immunoSEQ multiplex PCR reads. This sample has around 270,000 distinct CDR3 sequences, with about 89% found just once. Sequencing was done on a sample of CD8+ T cells from PBMCs. These receptors all stem from a human donor with multiple sclerosis.

V gene TRBV14 combines with J gene TRBJ2-1; TRBD2 matches 14 bases. From germline, CDR1 is SGHDN and CDR2 FVKESK. CDR3 length: 15 amino acids. V lost 4 bases, J lost 8 bases, and 4 bases stayed unmatched. The chain's CDR3 is CASSLTSGGADEQFF. The DNA of the CDR3 is TGTGCCAGCAGCCTGACTAGCGGGGGGGCGGATGAGCAGTTCTTC.

The V gene is TRBV20-1, the J gene TRBJ2-1, with D hard to call. Germline V gives CDR1 DFQATT, CDR2 SNEGSKA (reference sequence). The CDR3 is 12 residues long. V was shortened by 3 bases and J by 12 bases, with 15 bases between the two germline ends. Here the CDR3 DNA reads TGCAGTGCTAGGGAGCAAGGAATGTGGCAGTTCTTC. This translates into CSAREQGMWQFF.

The rearrangement uses TRBV19 and TRBJ2-1; D perhaps matches TRBD1 (5 bases). The length of the CDR3 is 16 residues. The V and J ends lost 3 bases and 7 bases respectively, with 19 bases between them. In germline, CDR1 is LNHDA, CDR2 SQIVND (reference sequence). CDR3: CASSILGATAGNEQFF. CDR3 coding DNA: TGTGCCAGTAGTATTCTGGGTGCGACAGCAGGGAATGAGCAGTTCTTC. The variable domain in full, completed from reference TRBV19 and TRBJ2-1, reads DGGITQSPKYLFRKEGQNVTLSCEQNLNHDAMYWYRQDPGQGLRLIYYSQIVNDFQKGDIAEGYSVSREKKESFPLTVTSAQKNPTAFYLCASSILGATAGNEQFFGPGTRLTVL.

CDR3 sequence (DNA): TGTGCCAGCAGTTACTCCTCAGGGGAGGGGACCGGGGAGCTGTTTTTT. Its translation is CASSYSSGEGTGELFF. The chain uses TRBV6-5 and TRBJ2-2; possible D gene TRBD2, 7 bases. The CDR3 contains 16 residues. CDR1 is MNHEY, CDR2 SVGAGI, per germline. The V end was cut by 0 bases, the J end by 5 bases, with 13 bases between.

The chain links TRBV29-1 to TRBJ1-5, with D perhaps matching TRBD1 (6 bases). The ends were cut back, 6 bases at V and 3 bases at J, with 18 bases in the middle. Germline loops: CDR1 SQVTM, CDR2 ANQGSEA. This CDR3 comprises 15 residues. CDR3 nucleotides: TGCAGCGTCCTCTCGTTGGACAGAAACAATCAGCCCCAGCATTTT. Translation gives CSVLSLDRNNQPQHF.

This chain joins TRBV4-1 and TRBJ2-3; TRBD1 might be the D (6 bases). The V gene lost 5 bases and the J gene lost 6 bases, with 27 bases spanning the gap. Germline V gives CDR1 MGHRA, CDR2 YSYEKL. CDR3 length equals 18 residues. The CDR3 DNA sequence: TGCGCCAGCAGCGGGGATGGGACAACCACGAATAGCTGGGATACGCAGTATTTT. It yields the protein CASSGDGTTTNSWDTQYF.

This clonotype occurred once. This chain joins TRBV9 and TRBJ2-2; the D gene is possibly TRBD1 (6 bases). Germline V gene sequence: CDR1 SGDLS, CDR2 YYNGEE. The CDR3 consists of 14 residues. V was trimmed by 3 bases and J by 1 base, leaving 7 bases between them. As DNA, the CDR3 is TGTGCCAGCAGCGGGGGGCAGAACACCGGGGAGCTGTTTTTT. This codes for CASSGGQNTGELFF.

The chain combines TRBV29-1 with TRBJ2-2, with 8 bases fitting TRBD1. Germline V gene sequence: CDR1 SQVTM, CDR2 ANQGSEA. The CDR3 runs to 13 residues. The J segment lost 6 bases and the V segment lost 6 bases, leaving 6 bases of the junction unmatched. CDR3 nucleotide sequence: TGCAGCGTGTCCGAGACAGGGGCCGGGGAGCTGTTTTTT. Amino acids: CSVSETGAGELFF.

The chain carries TRBV29-1 and TRBJ2-1, with 7 bases identical to TRBD1. After removal of 4 bases from V and 0 bases from J, the junction contained 3 bases not matched to a gene. Germline V CDR1 and CDR2: SQVTM, ANQGSEA. This CDR3 comprises 14 residues. The CDR3 DNA is TGCAGCGTTGGGTGGGACAGCTCCTACAATGAGCAGTTCTTC. Residues: CSVGWDSSYNEQFF.

The chain is built from TRBV20-1 and TRBJ2-7, with 8 bases fitting TRBD2. The V segment lost 6 bases and the J segment 6 bases; nucleotides outside the gene matches: 10. CDR3 length: 13 amino acids. Germline CDR1 reads DFQATT; CDR2 reads SNEGSKA (reference sequence). CDR3 DNA sequence: TGCAGTGCCAGACCCAGCGGGAGCCTCGAGCAGTACTTC. Its protein product is CSARPSGSLEQYF.

This clonotype was detected once. The chain is built from TRBV7-3 and TRBJ1-2, with TRBD1 identical over 7 bases. From germline, CDR1 is SGHTA and CDR2 FQGTGA. CDR3 length equals 17 residues. Trimming removed 5 bases from V and 4 bases from J; junction bases left unmatched: 16. The CDR3 DNA reads TGTGCCAGCAGCCCCCGGACAGGAGATCCTTTTGGCTATGGCTACACCTTC. It codes for CASSPRTGDPFGYGYTF. The whole variable domain, filled in from reference TRBV7-3 and TRBJ1-2, reads GAGVSQTPSNKVTEKGKYVELRCDPISGHTALYWYRQSLGQGPEFLIYFQGTGAADDSGLPNDRFFAVRPEGSVSTLKIQRTERGDSAVYLCASSPRTGDPFGYGYTFGSGTRLTVV.

This chain connects TRBV30 to TRBJ2-1; a weak D match, TRBD2 (5 bases). V was cut by 2 bases and J by 12 bases, with 11 bases left in between. CDR1 and CDR2 (germline): GTSNPN, SVGIG (reference sequence). The CDR3 is 11 amino acids. CDR3 bases: TGTGCCTGGAGTAGGCGGGCCTCGCAGTTCTTC. It yields the protein CAWSRRASQFF. Using reference TRBV30 and TRBJ2-1 for the parts outside the CDR3, the full variable domain is SQTIHQWPATLVQPVGSPLSLECTVEGTSNPNLYWYRQAAGRGLQLLFYSVGIGQISSEVPQNLSASRPQDRQFILSSKKLLLSDSGFYLCAWSRRASQFFGPGTRLTVL.

This chain joins TRBV21-1 and TRBJ2-3; the table assigns TRBD2, which was not confirmed against the DNA. TRBV21-1 has pseudogene status. The CDR3 spans 19 residues. The CDR3 bases are TGTGCCAGCAGCAAAGAAGGGACCGACCAGGGCCCAACCACAGATACGCAGTATTTT. Protein: CASSKEGTDQGPTTDTQYF.

This chain joins TRBV7-9 and TRBJ2-1, with 8 positions matching TRBD2. V lost 7 bases, J lost 4 bases, and 3 bases stayed unmatched. This CDR3 spans 13 amino acids. Looked up from germline, CDR1 is SEHNR and CDR2 is FQNEAQ (reference sequence). DNA of the CDR3: TGTGCCAGCACGCGGGGGGCTTACAATGAGCAGTTCTTC. Translation gives CASTRGAYNEQFF.

This chain joins TRBV29-1 and TRBJ2-7; maybe TRBD2 (6 bases). This CDR3 comprises 17 residues. The ends were cut back, 5 bases at V and 3 bases at J, with 26 bases in the middle. Germline CDR1 is SQVTM and CDR2 is ANQGSEA. The CDR3, as DNA: TGCAGCGTTTTTTCGGGAGATTCCGAAGGAAATAACTACGAGCAGTACTTC. Its protein is CSVFSGDSEGNNYEQYF.

V usage is TRBV6-1 and J usage is TRBJ2-7; tentative D call: TRBD2 (6 bases). V lost 3 bases and J lost 5, with 11 bases in between. CDR1 is MNHNS and CDR2 is SASEGT in the germline V gene. The CDR3 length is 13 residues. As DNA, the CDR3 is TGTGCCAGCAGTGACAGGGAGGCTCACGAGCAGTACTTC. It is translated as CASSDREAHEQYF.

The rearrangement joins TRBV7-9 to TRBJ2-1, with D perhaps TRBD2 (5 bases). The V and J ends lost 6 bases and 10 bases respectively, with 13 bases between them. The CDR3 extends over 12 amino acids. From germline, CDR1 is SEHNR and CDR2 FQNEAQ (reference sequence). The CDR3 coding sequence is TGTGCCAGCAGGGAAACGGGCGGGGAGCAGTTCTTC. This translates into CASRETGGEQFF.

The V and J genes are TRBV6-5 and TRBJ2-2; a weak D match, TRBD1 (5 bases). Trimming removed 0 bases from V and 6 bases from J, with 11 bases in between. This CDR3 comprises 15 residues. Germline V gene lookup returns CDR1 MNHEY and CDR2 SVGAGI. CDR3 in DNA: TGTGCCAGCAGTTACTCCCAGGGTTCCTCCGGGGAGCTGTTTTTT. It yields the protein CASSYSQGSSGELFF.

The chain has TRBV11-1 and TRBJ2-7; weak D call: TRBD1 (6 bases). V dropped 5 bases and J dropped 2 bases, with 13 bases sitting between them. CDR3 length: 14 amino acids. CDR1 is SGHAT and CDR2 is FQDESV in the germline V gene (reference sequence). The CDR3 DNA is TGTGCCAGCAGCGGTGGGACAACCCCCTACGAGCAGTACTTC. Translating it yields CASSGGTTPYEQYF.

V gene TRBV6-5 combines with J gene TRBJ2-1, with D possibly being TRBD1 (6 bases). V was trimmed by 6 bases and J by 0 bases, leaving 12 bases between them. CDR1 MNHEY and CDR2 SVGAGI come from the germline V gene. The length of the CDR3 is 15 residues. CDR3 DNA sequence: TGTGCCAGCAGCCGAGGACAGAGCTCCTACAATGAGCAGTTCTTC. It is translated as CASSRGQSSYNEQFF.

As DNA, the CDR3 is TGTGCCACCTCGGGGGGGAGCGACTATGGCTACACCTTC. It is translated as CATSGGSDYGYTF. V usage is TRBV9 and J usage is TRBJ1-2, with a tentative D call TRBD1 (5 bases). The CDR3 covers 13 residues. V lost 9 bases, J lost 3 bases, and 15 bases lay in between. Germline V gene sequence: CDR1 SGDLS, CDR2 YYNGEE.

This rearrangement joins TRBV30 to TRBJ1-1; D not resolved. From germline, CDR1 is GTSNPN and CDR2 SVGIG (reference sequence). V lost 2 bases to trimming and J lost 5 bases, with 12 bases between them. The CDR3 has 13 amino acids. The CDR3 nucleotides are TGTGCCTGGAGTTACAGCCCGGGGACTGAAGCTTTCTTT. As protein: CAWSYSPGTEAFF.